This T cell receptor (beta chain) was captured by sequencing in a study of graft-versus-host responses after intestinal transplantation. This clone was seen only a few times. Its target is unknown. The protocol was immunoSEQ multiplex PCR, while the TCRdb copy is restricted to in-frame clones and leaves out a portion. The table records around 95,000 clones, about 90% of them present only once. Trimming at V came to 0 bases and at J to 5 bases, leaving 5 bases not matched to a gene. The CDR3 loop spans 15 amino acids. In germline, CDR1 is LGHNA, CDR2 YNFKEQ. The chain uses TRBV4-2 and TRBJ2-3; 7 positions agree with TRBD2. This material consisted of unstimulated CD4+ T cells sorted from spleen or lymph node cells, taken before transplant. This sequence was found in a human donor who was the organ donor for an intestinal transplant. The CDR3 nucleotides are TGTGCCAGCAGCCAAGAGCCTAGCGGACGAGATACGCAGTATTTT. It encodes CASSQEPSGRDTQYF.